This T cell receptor beta chain was captured by sequencing in a study of blood T cells in healthy people across ages. Overall study: T cells yielded about one barcoded beta molecule per two cells through template switching.

The use of a sample-barcoded 5' primer and a J-beta primer mix characterized a second PCR of roughly 6 to 11 cycles. Each CDR3 protein gets one entry after TCRdb re-called the 5' RACE reads with MiXCR. The table shows about 780,000 distinct CDR3 sequences, with around a quarter occurring only once. This clonotype has ten or more counts. Its antigen remains unknown. Study-level results: The unsorted PBMCs prevented any conclusive comparison of naive versus antigen-experienced cells.

Trimming left V 3 bases short and J 3 bases short, with 8 bases between. The CDR3 has 13 amino acids. This sample also belongs to another study, concerning T cells of mothers and their children. That paper notes: No clone of persistent microchimeric T cells was detected.

The chain employs TRBV12-3 or TRBV12-4 and TRBJ2-5; a weak D match, TRBD1 (5 bases). Sequencing was done on a sample of blood. This sequence originates from a boy aged 5-17 years in good health. The CDR3 loop is CASSFRGEETQYF. In DNA form, the CDR3 reads TGTGCCAGCAGTTTTAGGGGTGAAGAGACCCAGTACTTC.